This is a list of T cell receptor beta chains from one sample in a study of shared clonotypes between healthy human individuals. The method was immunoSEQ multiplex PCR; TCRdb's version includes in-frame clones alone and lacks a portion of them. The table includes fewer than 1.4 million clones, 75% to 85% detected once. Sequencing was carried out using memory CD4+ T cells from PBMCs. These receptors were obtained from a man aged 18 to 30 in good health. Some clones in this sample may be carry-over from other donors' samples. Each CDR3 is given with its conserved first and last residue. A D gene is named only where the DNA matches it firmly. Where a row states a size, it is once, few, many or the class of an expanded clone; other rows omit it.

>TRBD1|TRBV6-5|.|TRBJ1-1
CASSFHRGGTEAFF
TGTGCCAGCAGTTTCCACAGGGGGGGGACTGAAGCTTTCTTT
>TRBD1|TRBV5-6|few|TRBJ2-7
CASSLYPGGQGYEQYF
TGTGCCAGCAGCTTGTACCCGGGTGGACAGGGCTACGAGCAGTACTTC
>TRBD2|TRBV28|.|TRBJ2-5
CASSLKREGVLGQETQYF
TGTGCCAGCAGTCTAAAGCGGGAGGGCGTATTGGGGCAAGAGACCCAGTACTTC
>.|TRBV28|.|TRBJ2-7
CASSPRRESYEQYF
TGTGCCAGCAGCCCCCGGAGGGAATCCTACGAGCAGTACTTC
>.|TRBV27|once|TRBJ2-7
CASPLYEQYF
TGTGCCAGCCCCCTCTACGAGCAGTACTTC
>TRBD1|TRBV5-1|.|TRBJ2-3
CASSWGTGGRLGTDTQYF
TGCGCCAGCAGCTGGGGGACAGGGGGCCGCCTAGGCACAGATACGCAGTATTTT
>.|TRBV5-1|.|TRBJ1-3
CASSLGEDSGNTIYF
TGCGCCAGCAGCTTAGGGGAAGACTCTGGAAACACCATATATTTT
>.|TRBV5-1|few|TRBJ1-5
CASSLNDREGQPQHF
TGCGCCAGCAGCTTGAATGATCGCGAGGGTCAGCCCCAGCATTTT
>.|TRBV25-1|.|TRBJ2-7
CATTAGSPSEGHEQYF
TGTGCCACCACCGCCGGGAGTCCTAGCGAGGGCCACGAGCAGTACTTC
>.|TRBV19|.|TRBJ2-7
CASRLGNEQYF
TGTGCCAGCAGACTTGGGAACGAGCAGTACTTC
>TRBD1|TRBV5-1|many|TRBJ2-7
CASSTGQGAYEQYF
TGCGCCAGCAGCACCGGACAGGGGGCCTACGAGCAGTACTTC
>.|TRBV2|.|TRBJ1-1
CASSGQGRKTEAFF
TGTGCCAGCAGTGGGCAGGGCAGGAAGACTGAAGCTTTCTTT
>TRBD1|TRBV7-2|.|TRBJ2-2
CASRSQGRLNTGELFF
TGTGCCAGCAGATCACAGGGGCGTCTCAACACCGGGGAGCTGTTTTTT
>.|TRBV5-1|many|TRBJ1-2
CASSLLPSQFYGYTF
TGCGCCAGCAGCTTGCTGCCCAGTCAGTTTTATGGCTACACCTTC
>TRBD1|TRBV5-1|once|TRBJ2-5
CASSLFPGGQETQYF
TGCGCCAGCAGCTTGTTCCCAGGGGGACAAGAGACCCAGTACTTC
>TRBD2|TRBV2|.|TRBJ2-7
CASNLAGTGEQYF
TGTGCCAGCAATTTAGCGGGAACGGGCGAGCAGTACTTC